The 21 T cell receptor beta chains presented below share a single source sample, sequenced in a study of blood T cell repertoires in COVID-19. Some clones are missing from TCRdb's copy, which holds only in-frame ones; the method was immunoSEQ multiplex PCR. The repertoire consists of around 120,000 clones, with 65% to 85% occurring once and the leading ten covering 1.5% to 2%. The sequenced sample consisted of peripheral blood. These receptors were taken from a man aged 65 to 85 with acute or convalescent COVID-19.

The chain uses TRBV13 and TRBJ2-2; D is possibly TRBD1 (6 bases). Germline V gene sequence: CDR1 PRHDT, CDR2 FYEKMQ (reference sequence). The V end lost 3 bases, the J end lost 2 bases, and 19 bases lay between the germline ends. The CDR3 totals 18 residues. The CDR3 loop is CASSLARVDSGNTGELFF. The CDR3 bases are TGTGCCAGCAGCTTGGCCCGGGTGGACAGTGGAAACACCGGGGAGCTGTTTTTT.

The gene calls are TRBV11-3 and TRBJ2-2; TRBD2 matches 11 bases. Losses at the gene ends were 2 bases for V and 4 bases for J; bases not matched to a gene: 12. In germline, CDR1 is SGHNT, CDR2 YENEEA. This CDR3 comprises 19 residues. For the CDR3, the DNA is TGTGCCAGCAGCTTATCAGCTAGCGGGGGGAACCGAGGCACCGGGGAGCTGTTTTTT. Protein sequence: CASSLSASGGNRGTGELFF.

In this sample, this clone turned up a few times. The chain is built from TRBV7-3 and TRBJ2-2; D is ambiguous. The CDR3 has 13 amino acids. Looked up from germline, CDR1 is SGHTA and CDR2 is FQGTGA. V dropped 6 bases and J dropped 1 base, with 6 bases sitting between them. This chain's CDR3 is CASSSVNTGELFF. The DNA for the CDR3 is TGTGCCAGCAGTTCGGTGAACACCGGGGAGCTGTTTTTT.

This clone has only a few counts. V usage is TRBV7-2 and J usage is TRBJ1-5; TRBD1 matches at 9 bases. The CDR3 consists of 15 residues. CDR1 SGHTA and CDR2 FQGNSA come from the germline V gene. V lost 5 bases and J lost 4; bases outside the gene matches: 6. DNA for the CDR3: TGTGCCAGCAGCCCGACAGGGGGAAGGAATCAGCCCCAGCATTTT. Translated, it gives CASSPTGGRNQPQHF.

The rearrangement joins TRBV15 to TRBJ1-4, with D perhaps matching TRBD1 (6 bases). V shed 2 bases and J shed 0 bases, with 10 bases lying between them. The CDR3 totals 16 residues. Germline lookup yields CDR1 LNHNV and CDR2 YYDKDF (reference sequence). In DNA form, the CDR3 reads TGTGCCACCAGCAGAAGGACAGAAGCAACTAATGAAAAACTGTTTTTT. This gives the protein CATSRRTEATNEKLFF.

The chain is built from TRBV18 and TRBJ1-4; D perhaps matches TRBD1 (6 bases). The CDR3 spans 14 residues. CDR1 is KGHSH and CDR2 is LQKENI in the germline V gene. V lost 6 bases, J lost 4 bases, and 12 bases lay in between. In DNA form, the CDR3 reads TGTGCCAGCTCCCCCAGGGGTAATAATGAAAAACTGTTTTTT. Encoded protein: CASSPRGNNEKLFF.

This clone was seen a single time. V is TRBV10-2 and J is TRBJ1-5; 10 nucleotides match TRBD1. In germline, CDR1 is WSHSY, CDR2 SAAADI. Trimming took 5 bases from V and 7 from J; bases not matched to a gene: 8. This CDR3 spans 15 amino acids. The CDR3 bases are TGCGCCAGCAGTCGGGACAGGGGTGGGAAACAGCCCCAGCATTTT. It specifies CASSRDRGGKQPQHF.

As concerns this clone: This sample also contains other DNA sequences that code for the same CDR3. The chain couples TRBV29-1 to TRBJ2-5; TRBD1 aligns across 10 bases. The CDR3 spans 12 residues. The germline CDR1 and CDR2 sequences are SQVTM and ANQGSEA. The trim removed 7 bases at V and 4 bases at J, leaving 3 bases unmatched. The CDR3 sequence: CSGRTGGETQYF. DNA of the CDR3: TGCAGCGGACGGACAGGGGGAGAGACCCAGTACTTC.

The rearrangement joins TRBV2 to TRBJ1-2; TRBD1 matches at 7 bases. The CDR3 contains 15 residues. CDR1 SNHLY and CDR2 FYNNEI come from the germline V gene. Trimming cost V 6 bases and J 2 bases; bases outside gene matches: 9. CDR3 region: CASRSNRGENYGYTF. In nucleotides, the CDR3 is TGTGCCAGCAGATCGAACAGGGGCGAGAACTATGGCTACACCTTC.

This clone was recorded only once. This sequence joins TRBV30 and TRBJ1-3, with TRBD1 as a possible D gene (5 bases). V shed 0 bases and J shed 6 bases, with 9 bases lying between them. The CDR3 runs to 13 residues. The germline V gene encodes CDR1 GTSNPN and CDR2 SVGIG (reference sequence). The CDR3 DNA follows: TGTGCCTGGAGTGTGACAGCGCCAAACACCATATATTTT. Translated: CAWSVTAPNTIYF.

This clone was counted a few times. This CDR3 reads CASSLSGRGQGYGYTF. The DNA of the CDR3 is TGTGCCAGCAGTTTATCTGGCAGGGGGCAAGGCTATGGCTACACCTTC. The genes are TRBV27 and TRBJ1-2; 8 bases align to TRBD1. V lost 0 bases and J lost 4; bases outside the gene matches: 7. This CDR3 is 16 amino acids long. Per the germline V gene, CDR1 is MNHEY and CDR2 is SMNVEV (reference sequence).

The chain is built from TRBV6-6 and TRBJ1-5, with D possibly TRBD1 on 5 matching bases. The CDR3 extends over 15 amino acids. With 6 bases removed from V and 4 bases from J, the gap between germline ends came to 16 bases. Germline CDR1 reads MNHNY; CDR2 reads SVGAGI (reference sequence). Here the CDR3 DNA reads TGTGCCAGCAGCGACGCTGCCGGGGGGAATCAGCCCCAGCATTTT. It yields the protein CASSDAAGGNQPQHF.

The chain uses TRBV5-6 and TRBJ1-3, with D possibly TRBD1 on 5 matching bases. Germline CDR1 is SGHDT and CDR2 is YYEEEE. The CDR3 has 17 residues. V lost 0 bases and J 0 bases, leaving 13 bases between the germline ends. The CDR3 here is CASSLGWGPSSGNTIYF. The CDR3 nucleotides are TGTGCCAGCAGCTTGGGATGGGGCCCCAGCTCTGGAAACACCATATATTTT.

This clone appeared a single time. The V gene is TRBV4-1, the J gene TRBJ2-1; tentatively, D is TRBD2 (5 bases). CDR1 MGHRA and CDR2 YSYEKL come from the germline V gene. V was trimmed by 4 bases and J by 2 bases, leaving 12 bases between them. The CDR3 is 15 residues long. Here the CDR3 DNA reads TGCGCCAGCAGCCTTAGCGTTTATGCCTACAATGAGCAGTTCTTC. Its protein is CASSLSVYAYNEQFF.

The chain employs TRBV5-4 and TRBJ2-7, with 8 bases fitting TRBD1. Germline V gives CDR1 SGHNT, CDR2 YYREEE (reference sequence). The CDR3 loop spans 15 amino acids. Unmatched junction bases numbered 6, after V lost 4 bases and J lost 0 bases. As DNA, the CDR3 is TGTGCCAGCAGCCCACGGACAGGGAACTCCTACGAGCAGTACTTC. Its protein is CASSPRTGNSYEQYF.

This chain links TRBV19 with TRBJ1-5, with TRBD1 as a possible D gene (5 bases). Germline CDR1 and CDR2: LNHDA and SQIVND (reference sequence). The CDR3 is 15 amino acids. V gave up 4 bases and J gave up 5 bases, with 15 bases separating them. The CDR3 DNA reads TGTGCCAGTAGTAGACAATCAGGGCGAGATCAGCCCCAGCATTTT. Its protein product is CASSRQSGRDQPQHF.

This chain links TRBV18 with TRBJ2-1, with D possibly TRBD1 on 5 matching bases. Germline loops: CDR1 KGHSH, CDR2 LQKENI. The CDR3 has 15 residues. V shed 3 bases and J shed 9 bases, with 18 bases lying between them. CDR3 region: CASSPHTGTMAEQFF. CDR3 DNA sequence: TGTGCCAGCTCACCGCATACAGGTACAATGGCTGAGCAGTTCTTC.

J is TRBJ1-4 and V is TRBV11-3, with 8 positions matching TRBD1. Germline CDR1 and CDR2: SGHNT and YENEEA. The ends lost 4 bases at V and 6 bases at J; junction bases unmatched: 10. CDR3 length: 16 amino acids. CDR3 sequence: CASSSQGATGYEKLFF. CDR3 DNA sequence: TGTGCCAGCAGCTCCCAGGGGGCTACGGGGTATGAAAAACTGTTTTTT.

The chain employs TRBV7-8 and TRBJ2-7; weak D call: TRBD1 (6 bases). Germline CDR1 SGHVS, CDR2 FQNEAQ. Trimming left V 5 bases short and J 0 bases short, with 11 bases between. This CDR3 contains 14 residues. The CDR3 here is CASSPGQYSYEQYF. The CDR3 DNA sequence: TGTGCCAGCAGCCCTGGACAGTACTCCTACGAGCAGTACTTC. The variable domain in full, completed from reference TRBV7-8 and TRBJ2-7, reads GAGVSQSPRYKVAKRGQDVALRCDPISGHVSLFWYQQALGQGPEFLTYFQNEAQLDKSGLPSDRFFAERPEGSVSTLKIQRTQQEDSAVYLCASSPGQYSYEQYFGPGTRLTVT.

This chain uses TRBV12-3 or TRBV12-4 with TRBJ1-6; the match to TRBD1 covers 9 bases. V gave up 6 bases and J gave up 9 bases; unmatched junction bases: 3. This CDR3 is 13 amino acids long. CDR3 nucleotides: TGTGCCAGCAGCCTGGACAGGGGTTCACCCCTCCACTTT. Translated: CASSLDRGSPLHF.

This clone occurred a few times. The rearrangement uses TRBV20-1 and TRBJ2-3; 7 nucleotides agree with TRBD2. V was clipped by 3 bases and J by 1 base; unmatched bases: 7. This CDR3 comprises 15 residues. In germline, CDR1 is DFQATT, CDR2 SNEGSKA (reference sequence). CDR3 protein: CSASIERGRTDTQYF. The CDR3, as DNA: TGCAGTGCTAGTATCGAGCGGGGACGCACAGATACGCAGTATTTT.